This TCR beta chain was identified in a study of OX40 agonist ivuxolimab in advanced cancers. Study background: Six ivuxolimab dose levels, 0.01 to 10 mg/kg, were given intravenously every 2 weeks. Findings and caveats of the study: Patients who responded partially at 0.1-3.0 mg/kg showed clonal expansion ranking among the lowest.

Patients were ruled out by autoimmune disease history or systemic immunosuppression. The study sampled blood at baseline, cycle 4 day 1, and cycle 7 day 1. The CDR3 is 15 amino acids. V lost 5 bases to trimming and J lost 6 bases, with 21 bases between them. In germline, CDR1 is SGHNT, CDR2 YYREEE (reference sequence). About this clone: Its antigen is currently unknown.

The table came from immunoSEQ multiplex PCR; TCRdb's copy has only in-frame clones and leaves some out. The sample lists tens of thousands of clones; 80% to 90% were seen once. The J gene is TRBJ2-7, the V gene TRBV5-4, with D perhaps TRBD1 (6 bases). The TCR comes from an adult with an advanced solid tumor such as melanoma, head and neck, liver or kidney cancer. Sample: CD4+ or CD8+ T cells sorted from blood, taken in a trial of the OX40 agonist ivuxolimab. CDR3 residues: CASRPDLQGPPEQYF. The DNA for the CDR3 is TGTGCCAGCAGGCCTGATTTACAGGGACCCCCCGAGCAGTACTTC.